This TCR beta chain derives from a study of blood T cell repertoires in COVID-19. For the study at large: Sources were T cells, B-cell-depleted T cells, or PBMCs; the material itself was cDNA or gDNA.

The assay was immunoSEQ multiplex PCR, and TCRdb's table has in-frame clones only and misses some. The sample contains 93,000 or so clones, roughly 84% of which appear only once. The CDR3 loop spans 15 amino acids. Between the trimmed V and J ends, which lost 8 bases and 0 bases, there was a span of 15 bases. CDR1 MGHDK and CDR2 SYGVNS come from the germline V gene. Input material: peripheral blood. The chain couples TRBV25-1 to TRBJ2-3, with a weak D call TRBD2 (6 bases). The sequence was collected from a human donor in a cohort sampled during active COVID-19. In nucleotides, the CDR3 is TGTGCCAGCGGATTAGGGGCGGGGAGCACAGATACGCAGTATTTT. Its translation is CASGLGAGSTDTQYF.